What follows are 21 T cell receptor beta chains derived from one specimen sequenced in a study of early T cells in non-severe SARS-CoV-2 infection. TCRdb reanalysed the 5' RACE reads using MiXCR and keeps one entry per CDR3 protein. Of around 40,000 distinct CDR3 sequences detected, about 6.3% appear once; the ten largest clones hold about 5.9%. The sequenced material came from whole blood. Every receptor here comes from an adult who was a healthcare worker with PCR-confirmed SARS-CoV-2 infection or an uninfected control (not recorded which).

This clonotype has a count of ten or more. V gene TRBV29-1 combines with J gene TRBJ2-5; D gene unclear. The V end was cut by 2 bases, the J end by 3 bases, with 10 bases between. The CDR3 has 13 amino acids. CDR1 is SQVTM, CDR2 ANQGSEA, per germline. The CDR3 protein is CSVEMYTKETQYF. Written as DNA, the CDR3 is TGCAGCGTTGAAATGTATACAAAAGAGACCCAGTACTTC.

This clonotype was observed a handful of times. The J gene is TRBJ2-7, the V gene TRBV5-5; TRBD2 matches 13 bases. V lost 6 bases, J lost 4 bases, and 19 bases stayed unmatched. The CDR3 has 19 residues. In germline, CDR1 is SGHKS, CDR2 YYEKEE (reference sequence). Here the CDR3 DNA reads TGTGCCAGCACCAGCCGAGGACTAGCGGGGGTCGATAACCTTTACGAGCAGTACTTC. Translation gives CASTSRGLAGVDNLYEQYF.

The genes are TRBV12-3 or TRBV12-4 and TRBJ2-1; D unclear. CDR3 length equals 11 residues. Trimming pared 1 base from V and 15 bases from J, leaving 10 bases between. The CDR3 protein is CASSLVAPRFF. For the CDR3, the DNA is TGTGCCAGCAGTTTAGTCGCACCGCGGTTCTTC.

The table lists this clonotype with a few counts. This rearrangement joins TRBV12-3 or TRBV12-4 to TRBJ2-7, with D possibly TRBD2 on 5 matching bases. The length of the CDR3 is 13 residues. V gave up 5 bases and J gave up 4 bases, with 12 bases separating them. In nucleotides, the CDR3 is TGTGCCAGCAGTCTGCCGGGAATTTACGAGCAGTACTTC. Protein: CASSLPGIYEQYF.

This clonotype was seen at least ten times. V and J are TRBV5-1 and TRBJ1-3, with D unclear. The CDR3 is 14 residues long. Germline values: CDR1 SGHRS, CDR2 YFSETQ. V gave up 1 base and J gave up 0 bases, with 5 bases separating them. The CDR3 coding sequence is TGCGCCAGCAGCTTGTCCGACTCTGGAAACACCATATATTTT. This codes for CASSLSDSGNTIYF.

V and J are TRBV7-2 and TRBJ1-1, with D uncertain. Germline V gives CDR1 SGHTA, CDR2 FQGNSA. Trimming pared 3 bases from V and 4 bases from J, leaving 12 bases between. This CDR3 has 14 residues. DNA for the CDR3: TGTGCCAGCAGCTTGGGAATAGGCGGCACTGAAGCTTTCTTT. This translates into CASSLGIGGTEAFF. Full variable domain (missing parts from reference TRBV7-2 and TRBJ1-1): GAGVSQSPSNKVTEKGKDVELRCDPISGHTALYWYRQSLGQGLEFLIYFQGNSAPDKSGLPSDRFSAERTGGSVSTLTIQRTQQEDSAVYLCASSLGIGGTEAFFGQGTRLTVV.

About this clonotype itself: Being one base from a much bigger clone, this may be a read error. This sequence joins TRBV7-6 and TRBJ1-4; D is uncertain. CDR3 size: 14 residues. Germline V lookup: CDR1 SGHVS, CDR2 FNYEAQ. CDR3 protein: CVSSLESDNEKLFF. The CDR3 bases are TGTGTCAGCAGCTTAGAGTCAGATAATGAAAAACTGTTTTTT.

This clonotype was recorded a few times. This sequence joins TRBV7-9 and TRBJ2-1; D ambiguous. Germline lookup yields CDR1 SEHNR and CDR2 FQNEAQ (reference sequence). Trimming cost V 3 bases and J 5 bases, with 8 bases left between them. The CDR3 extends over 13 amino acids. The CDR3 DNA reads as TGTGCCAGCAGCTTTTTAAACCACAATGAGCAGTTCTTC. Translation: CASSFLNHNEQFF.

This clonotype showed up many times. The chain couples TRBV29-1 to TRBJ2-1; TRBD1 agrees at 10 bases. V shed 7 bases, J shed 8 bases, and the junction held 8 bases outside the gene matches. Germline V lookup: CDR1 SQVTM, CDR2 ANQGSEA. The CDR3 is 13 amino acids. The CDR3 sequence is CSAGTGVRDEQFF. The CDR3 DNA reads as TGCAGCGCCGGGACAGGGGTACGCGATGAGCAGTTCTTC.

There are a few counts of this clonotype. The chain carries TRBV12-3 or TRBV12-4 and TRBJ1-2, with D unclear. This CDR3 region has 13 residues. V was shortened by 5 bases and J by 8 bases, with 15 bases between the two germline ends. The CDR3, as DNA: TGTGCCAGCAGTCCGAGTACAGCAAGGGGCTACACCTTC. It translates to CASSPSTARGYTF.

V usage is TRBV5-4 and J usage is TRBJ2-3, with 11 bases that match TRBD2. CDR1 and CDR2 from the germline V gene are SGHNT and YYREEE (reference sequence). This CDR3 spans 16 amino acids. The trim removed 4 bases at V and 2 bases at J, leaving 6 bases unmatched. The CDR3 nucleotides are TGTGCCAGCAGCATGAGGACTAGCGGGTCCACAGATACGCAGTATTTT. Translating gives CASSMRTSGSTDTQYF.

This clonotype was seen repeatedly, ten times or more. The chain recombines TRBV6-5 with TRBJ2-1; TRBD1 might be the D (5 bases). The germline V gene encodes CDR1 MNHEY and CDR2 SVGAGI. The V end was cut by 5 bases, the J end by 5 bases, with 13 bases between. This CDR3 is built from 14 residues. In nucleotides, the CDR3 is TGTGCCAGCAGTCAGTCCAGGGTTCACAATGAGCAGTTCTTC. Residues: CASSQSRVHNEQFF.

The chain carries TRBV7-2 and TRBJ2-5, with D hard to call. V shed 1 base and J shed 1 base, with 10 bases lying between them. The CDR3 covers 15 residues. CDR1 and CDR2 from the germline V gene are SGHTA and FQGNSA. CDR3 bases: TGTGCCAGCAGCTTAGTGTCTGGCTTCCAAGAGACCCAGTACTTC. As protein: CASSLVSGFQETQYF. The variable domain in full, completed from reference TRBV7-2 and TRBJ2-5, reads GAGVSQSPSNKVTEKGKDVELRCDPISGHTALYWYRQSLGQGLEFLIYFQGNSAPDKSGLPSDRFSAERTGGSVSTLTIQRTQQEDSAVYLCASSLVSGFQETQYFGPGTRLLVL.

CDR3 coding DNA: TGTGCCAGCTCACCACCCGCCCCCTCCTACGAGCAGTACTTC. This codes for CASSPPAPSYEQYF. The rearrangement joins TRBV18 to TRBJ2-7; D call uncertain. The CDR3 length is 14 residues. Looked up from germline, CDR1 is KGHSH and CDR2 is LQKENI. V was trimmed by 0 bases and J by 0 bases, leaving 6 bases between them.

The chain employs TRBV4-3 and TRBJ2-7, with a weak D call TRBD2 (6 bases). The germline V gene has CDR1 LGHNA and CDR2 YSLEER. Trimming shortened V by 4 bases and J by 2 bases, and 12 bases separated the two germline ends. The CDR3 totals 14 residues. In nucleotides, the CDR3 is TGCGCCAGCAGCCGGAGGCCGGGGGCCTACGAGCAGTACTTC. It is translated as CASSRRPGAYEQYF.

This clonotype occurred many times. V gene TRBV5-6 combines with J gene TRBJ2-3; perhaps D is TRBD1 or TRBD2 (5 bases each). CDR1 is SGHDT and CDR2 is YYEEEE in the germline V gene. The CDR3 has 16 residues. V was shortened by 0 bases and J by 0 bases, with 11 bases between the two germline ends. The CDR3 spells CASSLAGGISTDTQYF. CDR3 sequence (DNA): TGTGCCAGCAGCTTGGCTGGGGGAATAAGCACAGATACGCAGTATTTT.

In nucleotides, the CDR3 is TGTGCCACCGCGACGGGATCCTTTTCTAGCACAGATACGCAGTATTTT. The encoded protein is CATATGSFSSTDTQYF. V gene TRBV24-1 combines with J gene TRBJ2-3; maybe TRBD2 (5 bases). Germline CDR1 reads KGHDR; CDR2 reads SFDVKD. Trimming left V 9 bases short and J 0 bases short, with 18 bases between. The CDR3 is 16 amino acids.

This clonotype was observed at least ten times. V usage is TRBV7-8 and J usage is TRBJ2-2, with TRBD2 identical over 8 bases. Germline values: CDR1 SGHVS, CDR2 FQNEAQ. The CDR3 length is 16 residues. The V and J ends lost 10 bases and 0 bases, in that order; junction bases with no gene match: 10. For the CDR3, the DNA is TGTGCCAACGGACCCCGTAGCGGGGCGAACACCGGGGAGCTGTTTTTT. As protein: CANGPRSGANTGELFF.

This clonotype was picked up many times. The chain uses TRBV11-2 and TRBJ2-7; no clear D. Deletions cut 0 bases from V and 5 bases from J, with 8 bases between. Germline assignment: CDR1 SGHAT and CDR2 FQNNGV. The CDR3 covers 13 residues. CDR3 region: CASSLDPGDEQYF. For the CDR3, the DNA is TGTGCCAGCAGCTTAGATCCGGGCGACGAGCAGTACTTC.

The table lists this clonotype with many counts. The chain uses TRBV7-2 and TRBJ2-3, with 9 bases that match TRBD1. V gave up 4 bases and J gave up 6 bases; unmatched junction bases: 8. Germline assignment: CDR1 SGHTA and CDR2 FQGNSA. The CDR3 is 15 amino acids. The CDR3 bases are TGTGCCAGCAGCTCACAGGGGGCGCTGGCCGATACGCAGTATTTT. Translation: CASSSQGALADTQYF.

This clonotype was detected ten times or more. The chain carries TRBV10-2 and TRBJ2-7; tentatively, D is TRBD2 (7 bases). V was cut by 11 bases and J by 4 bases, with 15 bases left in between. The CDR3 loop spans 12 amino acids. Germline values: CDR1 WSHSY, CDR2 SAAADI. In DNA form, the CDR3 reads TGCGCCGGGGGAAGCGGGACATACGAGCAGTACTTC. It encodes CAGGSGTYEQYF.